This T cell receptor beta chain was retrieved from a study of cytomegalovirus exposure and HLA in healthy donors. Study at large: T cells numbering around 190 million yielded around 120 million unique TCR beta sequences in an earlier analysis. Overall study findings and caveats: Per published reports, the classifier diagnosed cytomegalovirus status with high specificity and sensitivity. The likely explanation for a cluster of highly shared sequence variants was sequencing artifact.

Germline lookup yields CDR1 SGHAT and CDR2 FQDESV (reference sequence). The CDR3 sequence is 18 residues long. V lost 4 bases to trimming and J lost 4 bases; unmatched junction nucleotides: 16. Regarding this clone: Its antigen is unidentified.

The PCR had 60 Vbeta and 13 Jbeta primers. Profiled with immunoSEQ multiplex PCR; TCRdb holds only in-frame clones, not every one. The data contain some 200,000 clones, just under 80% of them seen just once; the ten biggest clones take up approximately 2.6%. This TCR was recovered from a female donor in good health and CMV-seronegative. The specimen sequenced was PBMCs. The chain recombines TRBV11-1 with TRBJ2-1; TRBD1 agrees at 7 bases. CDR3 nucleotide sequence: TGTGCCAGCAGCTCCTATGAAGGGGACAGCTCGATATACAATGAGCAGTTCTTC. This encodes CASSSYEGDSSIYNEQFF.